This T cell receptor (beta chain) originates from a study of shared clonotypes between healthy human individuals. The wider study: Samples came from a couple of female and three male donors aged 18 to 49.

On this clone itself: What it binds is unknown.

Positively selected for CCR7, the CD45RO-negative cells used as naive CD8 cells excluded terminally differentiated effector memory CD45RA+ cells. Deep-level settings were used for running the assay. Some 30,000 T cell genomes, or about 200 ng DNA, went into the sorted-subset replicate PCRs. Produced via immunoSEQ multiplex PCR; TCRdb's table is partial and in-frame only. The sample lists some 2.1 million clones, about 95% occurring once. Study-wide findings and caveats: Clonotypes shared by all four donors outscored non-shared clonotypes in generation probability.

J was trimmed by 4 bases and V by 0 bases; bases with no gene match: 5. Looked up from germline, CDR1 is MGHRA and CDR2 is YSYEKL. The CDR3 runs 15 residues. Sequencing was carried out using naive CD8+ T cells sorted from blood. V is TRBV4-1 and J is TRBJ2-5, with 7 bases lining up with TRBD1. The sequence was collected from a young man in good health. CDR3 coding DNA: TGCGCCAGCAGCCAAGAGACAGGGCCCGGAGAGACCCAGTACTTC. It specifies CASSQETGPGETQYF.